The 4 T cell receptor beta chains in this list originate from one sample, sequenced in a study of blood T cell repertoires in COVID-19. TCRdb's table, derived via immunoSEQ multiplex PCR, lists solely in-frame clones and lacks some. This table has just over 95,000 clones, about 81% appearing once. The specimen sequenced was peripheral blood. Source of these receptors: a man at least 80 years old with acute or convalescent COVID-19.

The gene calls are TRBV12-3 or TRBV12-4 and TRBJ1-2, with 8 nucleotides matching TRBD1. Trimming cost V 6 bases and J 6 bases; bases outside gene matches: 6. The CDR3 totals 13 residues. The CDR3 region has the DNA TGTGCCAGCAGGACGACAGGGGTGGATGGCTACACCTTC. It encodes CASRTTGVDGYTF.

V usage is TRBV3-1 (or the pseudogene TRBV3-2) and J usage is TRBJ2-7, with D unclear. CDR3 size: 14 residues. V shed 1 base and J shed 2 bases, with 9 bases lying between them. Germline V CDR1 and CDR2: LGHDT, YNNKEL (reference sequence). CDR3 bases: TGTGCCAGCAGCCAAGCCCAGTCCGCCTACGAGCAGTACTTC. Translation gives CASSQAQSAYEQYF.

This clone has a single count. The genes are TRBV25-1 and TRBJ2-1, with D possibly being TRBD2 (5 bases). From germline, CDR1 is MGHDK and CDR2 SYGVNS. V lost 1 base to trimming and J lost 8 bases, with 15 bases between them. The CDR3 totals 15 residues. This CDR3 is CASSESPGIAYEQFF. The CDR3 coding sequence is TGTGCCAGCAGTGAATCCCCCGGGATAGCTTATGAGCAGTTCTTC.

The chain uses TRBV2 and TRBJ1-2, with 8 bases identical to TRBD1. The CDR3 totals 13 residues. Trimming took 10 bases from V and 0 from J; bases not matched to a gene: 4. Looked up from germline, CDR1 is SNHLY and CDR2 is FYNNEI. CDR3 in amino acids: CAIQTGANYGYTF. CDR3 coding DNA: TGTGCCATCCAGACAGGGGCTAACTATGGCTACACCTTC.